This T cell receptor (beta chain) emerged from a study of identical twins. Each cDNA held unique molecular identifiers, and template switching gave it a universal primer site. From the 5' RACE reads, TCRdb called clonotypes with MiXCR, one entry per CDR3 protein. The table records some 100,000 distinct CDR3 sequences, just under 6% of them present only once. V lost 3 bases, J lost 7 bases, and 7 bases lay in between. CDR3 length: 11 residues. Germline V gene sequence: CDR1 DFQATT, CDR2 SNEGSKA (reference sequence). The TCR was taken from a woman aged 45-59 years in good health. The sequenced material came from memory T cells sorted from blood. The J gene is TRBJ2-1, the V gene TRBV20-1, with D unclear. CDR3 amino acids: CSASISNEQFF. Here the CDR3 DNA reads TGCAGTGCTAGTATTTCTAATGAGCAGTTCTTC.